This entry features one TCR beta chain sequence. The PCR contained 60 Vbeta and 13 Jbeta primers. The repertoire was sequenced with immunoSEQ multiplex PCR; TCRdb's copy has only in-frame clones and lacks some. Here the sample spans approximately 85,000 clones, about four fifths being singletons. This entry belongs to a study of cytomegalovirus exposure and HLA in healthy donors. The CDR3 contains 16 residues. The junction had 5 bases not matched to a gene; V was cut back by 1 base and J by 3 bases. Looked up from germline, CDR1 is LGHNA and CDR2 is YSLEER. This TCR was sampled from a man aged 45 to 65 in good health and CMV-seropositive. The chain carries TRBV4-3 and TRBJ2-2, with 7 positions matching TRBD2. Sequenced sample: PBMCs. CDR3 region: CASSQVVGLDTGELFF. CDR3 coding DNA: TGCGCCAGCAGCCAAGTGGTAGGACTAGACACCGGGGAGCTGTTTTTT.